This TCR beta chain was found in a study of T cell repertoires in cytomegalovirus infection. Turning to the study itself: Epitope selection comprised recently identified HLA-C-restricted CMV epitopes and well-studied HLA-B-restricted CMV epitopes. CMV infection plus the matching HLA type was flagged by public TCR beta signatures. Study results and limitations: Dominating the ex vivo response were TCR beta clonotypes that were CMV-specific and HLA-C-restricted. CMV carriers having the relevant HLA were flagged by cumulative public TCR beta family frequency.

TCRdb recomputed calls from the reads with MiXCR, one row per CDR3 protein. The table has about 770,000 distinct CDR3 sequences, roughly 28% seen once. This clonotype was seen more than once but under ten times. Its antigen is currently unknown. Trimming cost V 2 bases and J 6 bases, with 10 bases left between them. The CDR3 loop spans 13 amino acids. Germline assignment: CDR1 MNHEY and CDR2 SVGAGI. J is TRBJ1-2 and V is TRBV6-5; a possible D gene is TRBD1 (6 bases). The sequence was collected from a human donor in good health (CMV status not recorded). Some clones in this sample may be carry-over from other donors' samples. This sample comprised cultured CD8+ T cells from PBMCs, obtained from culture after CMV antigen stimulation. CDR3 amino acids: CASSYGGLDGYTF. CDR3 DNA: TGTGCCAGCAGTTACGGGGGGCTGGATGGCTACACCTTC.